This T cell receptor (beta chain) is from a study of blood T cell repertoires in COVID-19. As for the study in general: Acute and convalescent COVID-19 samples came from the United States, Italy and Spain. The analysed material was cDNA or gDNA that came from T cells, B-cell-depleted T cells, or PBMCs.

The CDR3 totals 13 residues. Germline V gene lookup returns CDR1 MDHEN and CDR2 SYDVKM. V lost 6 bases and J lost 4, with 13 bases in between. As originally analysed: Reference gene primer amplification gave nucleated cell count estimates. TCRdb's copy holds only in-frame clones and misses some; the assay was immunoSEQ multiplex PCR. Clone size and the V and J calls come from that table; the DNA yielded D and trimming. This table holds tens of thousands of clones, about 80% found once. The sample consisted of peripheral blood. The receptor comes from a human donor in a cohort sampled during active COVID-19. The chain uses TRBV28 and TRBJ2-7; perhaps TRBD1 as D (5 bases). This CDR3 is CASSGQRIYEQYF. The DNA of the CDR3 is TGTGCCAGCAGCGGACAAAGGATTTACGAGCAGTACTTC.